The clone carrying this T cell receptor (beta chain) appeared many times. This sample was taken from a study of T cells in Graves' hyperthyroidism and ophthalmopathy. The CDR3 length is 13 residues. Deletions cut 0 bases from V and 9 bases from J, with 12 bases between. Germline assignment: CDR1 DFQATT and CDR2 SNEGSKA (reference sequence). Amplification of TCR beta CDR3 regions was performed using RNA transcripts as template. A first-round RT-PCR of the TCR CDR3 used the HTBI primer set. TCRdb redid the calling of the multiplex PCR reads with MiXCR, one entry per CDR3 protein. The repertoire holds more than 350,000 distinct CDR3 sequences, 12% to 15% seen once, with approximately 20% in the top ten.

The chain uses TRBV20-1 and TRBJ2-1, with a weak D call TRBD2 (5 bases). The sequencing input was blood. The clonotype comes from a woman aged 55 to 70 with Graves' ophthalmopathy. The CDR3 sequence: CSARDDRGGEQFF. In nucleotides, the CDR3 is TGCAGTGCTAGAGATGATCGCGGAGGTGAGCAGTTCTTC.